The sequence of this TCR beta chain was determined in a study of human T cells and chemical hapten exposure. Findings of the study overall: Donors in the study had alopecia, meaning their immune response may differ from healthy people's. With DPC sensitization, TCRs exceeding 1 in 1000 frequency showed no change.

This clonotype was seen a few times. Its antigen is as yet unknown. Time point denoted: patch test 2, 6 weeks after DPC sensitization. Treatment defined: therapeutic diphenylcyclopropenone sensitization with weekly scalp DPC. Unmatched junction bases numbered 8, after V lost 4 bases and J lost 4 bases. This CDR3 has 16 amino acids. Germline lookup yields CDR1 SGHRS and CDR2 YFSETQ. TCRdb processed the RACE reads anew with MiXCR; each CDR3 protein has one entry. The sample holds around 360,000 distinct CDR3 sequences, about 6.9% seen once. This clonotype was sampled from a woman between 18 and 30 years old with alopecia areata. Some clones in this sample may be carry-over from other donors' samples. The J gene is TRBJ2-3, the V gene TRBV5-1, with 11 bases matching TRBD2. The sample was whole blood, taken in connection with sensitization to the hapten diphenylcyclopropenone (DPC). This CDR3 reads CASSPIKTSGADTQYF. CDR3 coding DNA: TGCGCCAGCAGCCCGATCAAGACTAGCGGGGCAGATACGCAGTATTTT.